The clone carrying this T cell receptor beta chain was recorded once. This sample stems from a study of T cell responses to AZD1222 COVID-19 vaccine. CDR1 is SGHNT, CDR2 YYREEE, per germline (reference sequence). The CDR3 is 16 residues long. V shed 0 bases and J shed 0 bases, with 10 bases lying between them. Produced via immunoSEQ multiplex PCR; TCRdb's table is partial and in-frame only. The sample consists of around 110,000 clones, approximately 85% of them appearing once. This sequence joins TRBV5-4 and TRBJ1-5; TRBD1 might be the D (5 bases). Material: peripheral blood, obtained on day 0 of MenACWY control vaccination. This receptor was identified in an adult in good health. The CDR3: CASSLGGRASNQPQHF. CDR3 DNA sequence: TGTGCCAGCAGCTTGGGGGGCAGGGCTAGCAATCAGCCCCAGCATTTT.